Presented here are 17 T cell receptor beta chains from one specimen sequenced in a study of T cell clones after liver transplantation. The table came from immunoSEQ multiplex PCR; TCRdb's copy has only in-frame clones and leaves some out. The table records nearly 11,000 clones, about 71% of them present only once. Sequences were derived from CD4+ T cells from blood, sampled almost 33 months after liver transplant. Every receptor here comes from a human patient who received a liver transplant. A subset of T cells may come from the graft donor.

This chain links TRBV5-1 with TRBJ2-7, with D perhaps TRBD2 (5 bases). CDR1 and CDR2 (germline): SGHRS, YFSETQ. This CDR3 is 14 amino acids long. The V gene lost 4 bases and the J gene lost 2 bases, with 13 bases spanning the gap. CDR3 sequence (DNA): TGCGCCAGCAGCACCGGTTGGGGAGCCTACGAGCAGTACGTC. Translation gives CASSTGWGAYEQYV.

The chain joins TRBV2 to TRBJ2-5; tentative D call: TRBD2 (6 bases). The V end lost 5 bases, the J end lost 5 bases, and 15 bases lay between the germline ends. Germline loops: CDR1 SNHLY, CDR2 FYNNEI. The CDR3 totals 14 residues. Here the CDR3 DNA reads TGTGCCAGCAGTCCGAGGACTACTGTGGAGACCCAGTACTTC. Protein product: CASSPRTTVETQYF.

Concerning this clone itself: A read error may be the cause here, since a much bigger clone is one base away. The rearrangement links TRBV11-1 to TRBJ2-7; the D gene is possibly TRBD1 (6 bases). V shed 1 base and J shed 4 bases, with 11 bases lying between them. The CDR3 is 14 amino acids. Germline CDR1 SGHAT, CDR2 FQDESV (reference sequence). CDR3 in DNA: TGTGCCAGCAGCTTAGAGGGGGTCGGTTACGAGCAGTACTTC. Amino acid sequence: CASSLEGVGYEQYF.

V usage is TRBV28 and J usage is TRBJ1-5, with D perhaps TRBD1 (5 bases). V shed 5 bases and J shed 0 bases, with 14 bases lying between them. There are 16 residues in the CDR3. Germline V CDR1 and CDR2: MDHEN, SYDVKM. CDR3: CASSISGLSSNQPQHF. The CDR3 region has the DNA TGTGCCAGCAGTATTTCGGGACTTAGTAGCAATCAGCCCCAGCATTTT.

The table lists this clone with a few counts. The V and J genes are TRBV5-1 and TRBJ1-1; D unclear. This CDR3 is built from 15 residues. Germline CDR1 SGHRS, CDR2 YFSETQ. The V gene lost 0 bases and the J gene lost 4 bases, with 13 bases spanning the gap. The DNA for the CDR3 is TGCGCCAGCAGCTTGGCCCTAGAAAGAAGCACTGAAGCTTTCTTT. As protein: CASSLALERSTEAFF. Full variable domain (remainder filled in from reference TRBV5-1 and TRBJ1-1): KAGVTQTPRYLIKTRGQQVTLSCSPISGHRSVSWYQQTPGQGLQFLFEYFSETQRNKGNFPGRFSGRQFSNSRSEMNVSTLELGDSALYLCASSLALERSTEAFFGQGTRLTVV.

CDR3 amino acids: CASSLVDSLNTEAFF. As DNA, the CDR3 is TGCGCCAGCAGCTTGGTTGACAGTTTGAACACTGAAGCTTTCTTT. This chain links TRBV5-1 with TRBJ1-1; possible D gene TRBD1, 5 bases. The V end was cut by 0 bases, the J end by 0 bases, with 9 bases between. This CDR3 has 15 residues. Germline V gene sequence: CDR1 SGHRS, CDR2 YFSETQ.

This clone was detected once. The CDR3: CASSLRGPLQGSNSYEQYV. In nucleotides, the CDR3 is TGTGCCAGCAGCCTAAGGGGCCCTTTACAGGGTAGTAATAGTTACGAGCAGTACGTC. The J gene is TRBJ2-7, the V gene TRBV27, with D possibly matching TRBD1 (6 bases). V was pared by 6 bases and J by 4 bases, with 31 bases between. The germline gives CDR1 MNHEY, CDR2 SMNVEV (reference sequence). This CDR3 has 19 residues.

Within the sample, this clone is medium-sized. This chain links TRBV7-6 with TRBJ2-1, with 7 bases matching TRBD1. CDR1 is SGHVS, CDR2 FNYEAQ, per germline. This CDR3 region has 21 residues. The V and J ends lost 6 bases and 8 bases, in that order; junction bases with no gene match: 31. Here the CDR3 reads CASRQPLQGPFNRDPRYEQFF. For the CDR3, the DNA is TGTGCCAGCAGACAGCCATTACAGGGGCCGTTCAACCGGGACCCGCGGTATGAGCAGTTCTTC.

The CDR3 region is CASSWETGGQGNYGYTF. The CDR3 DNA is TGTGCCAGCAGCTGGGAAACGGGAGGACAGGGGAACTATGGCTACACCTTC. The chain has TRBV7-6 and TRBJ1-2; 9 bases are a match to TRBD1. The CDR3 loop spans 17 amino acids. The V gene end was trimmed by 4 bases and the J gene end by 2 bases; junction bases not matched to a gene: 11. Germline values: CDR1 SGHVS, CDR2 FNYEAQ.

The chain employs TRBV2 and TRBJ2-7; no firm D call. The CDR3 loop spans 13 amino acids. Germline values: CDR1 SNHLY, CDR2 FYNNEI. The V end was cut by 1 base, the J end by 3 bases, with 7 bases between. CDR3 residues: CASSEEVDYEQYV. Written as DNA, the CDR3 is TGTGCCAGCAGTGAAGAAGTAGACTACGAGCAGTACGTC.

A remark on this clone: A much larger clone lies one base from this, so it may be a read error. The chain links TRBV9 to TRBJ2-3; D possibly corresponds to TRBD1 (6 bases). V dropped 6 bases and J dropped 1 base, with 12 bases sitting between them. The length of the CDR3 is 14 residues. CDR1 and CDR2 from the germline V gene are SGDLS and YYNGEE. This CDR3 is CASNPWTGTDTQYF. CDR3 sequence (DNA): TGTGCCAGCAATCCGTGGACAGGCACAGATACGCAGTATTTT.

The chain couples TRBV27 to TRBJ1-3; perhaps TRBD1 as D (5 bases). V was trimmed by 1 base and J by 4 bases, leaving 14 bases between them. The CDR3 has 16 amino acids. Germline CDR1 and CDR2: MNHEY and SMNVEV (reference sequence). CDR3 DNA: TGTGCCAGCAGTTTATATTTCGGGGGGACCGGAAACACCATATATTTT. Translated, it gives CASSLYFGGTGNTIYF.

The CDR3 reads CASSLYRQPTDTQYF. As DNA, the CDR3 is TGTGCCAGCAGTTTATATAGACAGCCCACAGATACGCAGTATTTT. The chain carries TRBV27 and TRBJ2-3, with a tentative D call TRBD1 (5 bases). CDR3 length: 15 amino acids. V lost 1 base to trimming and J lost 2 bases, with 10 bases between them. CDR1 is MNHEY and CDR2 is SMNVEV in the germline V gene (reference sequence).

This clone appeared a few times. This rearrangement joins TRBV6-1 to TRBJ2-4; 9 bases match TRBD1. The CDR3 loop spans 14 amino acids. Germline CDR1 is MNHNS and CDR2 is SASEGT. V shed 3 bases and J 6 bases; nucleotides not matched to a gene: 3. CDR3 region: CASSDGQGTNIQYF. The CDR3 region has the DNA TGTGCCAGCAGTGACGGACAGGGGACAAACATTCAGTACTTC.

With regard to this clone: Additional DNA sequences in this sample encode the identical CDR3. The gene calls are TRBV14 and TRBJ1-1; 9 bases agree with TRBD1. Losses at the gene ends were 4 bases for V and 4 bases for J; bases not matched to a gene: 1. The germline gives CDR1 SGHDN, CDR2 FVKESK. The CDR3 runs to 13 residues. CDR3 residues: CASSLTGGTEAFF. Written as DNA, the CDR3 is TGTGCCAGCAGCCTGACAGGGGGCACTGAAGCTTTCTTT.

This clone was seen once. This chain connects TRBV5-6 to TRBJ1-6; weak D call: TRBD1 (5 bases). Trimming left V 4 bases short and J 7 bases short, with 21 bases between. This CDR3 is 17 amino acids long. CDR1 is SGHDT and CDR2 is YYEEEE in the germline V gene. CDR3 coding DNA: TGTGCCAGCAGCCATCTCACTTCTAGCTGGGGGAATTCACCCCTCCACTTT. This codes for CASSHLTSSWGNSPLHF.

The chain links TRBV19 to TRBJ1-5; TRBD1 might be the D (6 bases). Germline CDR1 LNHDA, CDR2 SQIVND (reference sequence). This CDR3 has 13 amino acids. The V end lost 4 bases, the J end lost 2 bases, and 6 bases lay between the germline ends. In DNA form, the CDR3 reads TGTGCCAGTAGTACAGGGGGCAATCAGCCCCAGCATTTT. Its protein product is CASSTGGNQPQHF.